Below, one TCR beta chain is given with its context. Its matching antigen is unknown. The study ran its PCR with 60 Vbeta and 13 Jbeta primers. Sequencing used immunoSEQ multiplex PCR; TCRdb keeps in-frame clones, though not all of them. The data contain some 120,000 clones, approximately 75% of them singletons. The CDR3 runs 14 residues. With V trimmed by 8 bases and J by 0 bases, 0 bases remained unmatched. CDR1 and CDR2 (germline): KGHSH, LQKENI. The source of the sample is a study of cytomegalovirus exposure and HLA in healthy donors. The study, taken as a whole, reports: Association with HLA alleles at 0.05 false discovery rate was found for 16,951 TCR beta sequences in a later analysis. Diagnosis of cytomegalovirus status made by the classifier reportedly showed high specificity and sensitivity. One cluster of highly shared sequence variants probably arose as a sequencing artifact. Being productive about 90% or about 30% of the time was typical of most TCR beta V segments in an earlier analysis.

Sequencing used PBMCs. The receptor was isolated from a woman aged 45 to 65 in good health and CMV-seronegative. The chain employs TRBV18 and TRBJ1-4, with TRBD1 matching 10 bases. CDR3 amino acids: CASGQGATNEKLFF. CDR3 nucleotides: TGTGCCAGCGGACAGGGGGCAACTAATGAAAAACTGTTTTTT.